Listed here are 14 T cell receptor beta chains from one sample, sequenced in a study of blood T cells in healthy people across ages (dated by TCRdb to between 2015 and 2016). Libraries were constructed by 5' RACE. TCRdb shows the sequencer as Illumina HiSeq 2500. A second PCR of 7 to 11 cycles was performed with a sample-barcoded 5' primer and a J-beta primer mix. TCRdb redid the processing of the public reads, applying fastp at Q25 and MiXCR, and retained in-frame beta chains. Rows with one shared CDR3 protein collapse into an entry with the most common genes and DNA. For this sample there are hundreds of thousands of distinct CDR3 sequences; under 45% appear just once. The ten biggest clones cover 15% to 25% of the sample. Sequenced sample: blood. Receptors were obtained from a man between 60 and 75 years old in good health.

The CDR3 protein is CASSHEIGTAGLHF. The DNA for the CDR3 is TGTGCCAGCAGCCATGAAATTGGGACGGCTGGTCTCCACTTT. The J gene is TRBJ1-6, the V gene TRBV3-1; tentatively, D is TRBD1 (5 bases). This CDR3 region has 14 residues. The germline CDR1 and CDR2 sequences are LGHDT and YNNKEL (reference sequence). V was shortened by 3 bases and J by 16 bases, with 19 bases between the two germline ends.

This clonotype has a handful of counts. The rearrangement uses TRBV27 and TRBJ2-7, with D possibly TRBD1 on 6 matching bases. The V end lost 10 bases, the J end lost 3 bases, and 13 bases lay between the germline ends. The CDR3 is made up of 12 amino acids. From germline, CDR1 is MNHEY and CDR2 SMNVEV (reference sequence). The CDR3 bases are TGTGCCATCACGGACAGTTACTACGAGCAGTACTTC. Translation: CAITDSYYEQYF.

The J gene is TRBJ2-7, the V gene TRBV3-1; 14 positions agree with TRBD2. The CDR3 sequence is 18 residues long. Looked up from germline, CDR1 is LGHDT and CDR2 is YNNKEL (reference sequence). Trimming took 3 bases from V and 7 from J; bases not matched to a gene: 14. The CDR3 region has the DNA TGTGCCAGCAGCCATCTGACTAGCGGGGGGGCCGGGGATGGAGAGCAGTACTTC. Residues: CASSHLTSGGAGDGEQYF.

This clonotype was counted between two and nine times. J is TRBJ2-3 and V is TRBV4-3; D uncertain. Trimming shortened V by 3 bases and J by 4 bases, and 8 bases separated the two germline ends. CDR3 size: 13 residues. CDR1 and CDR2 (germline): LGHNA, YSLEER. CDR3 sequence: CASSHPRSDTQYF. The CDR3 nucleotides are TGCGCCAGCAGCCACCCCAGGTCAGATACGCAGTATTTT.

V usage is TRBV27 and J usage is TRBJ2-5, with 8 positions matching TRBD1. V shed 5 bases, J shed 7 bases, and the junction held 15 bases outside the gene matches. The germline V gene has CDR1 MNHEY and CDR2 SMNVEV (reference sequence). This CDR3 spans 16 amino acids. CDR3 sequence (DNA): TGTGCCAGCAGTCGCGGACTTGGACAGGGATCAGGGACCCAGTACTTC. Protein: CASSRGLGQGSGTQYF.

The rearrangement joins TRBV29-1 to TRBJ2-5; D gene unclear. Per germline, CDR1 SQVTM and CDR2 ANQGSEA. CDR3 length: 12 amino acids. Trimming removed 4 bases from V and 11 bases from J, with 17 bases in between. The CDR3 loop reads CSVGPVGNEQYF. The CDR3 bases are TGCAGCGTTGGTCCGGTAGGCAATGAGCAGTACTTC.

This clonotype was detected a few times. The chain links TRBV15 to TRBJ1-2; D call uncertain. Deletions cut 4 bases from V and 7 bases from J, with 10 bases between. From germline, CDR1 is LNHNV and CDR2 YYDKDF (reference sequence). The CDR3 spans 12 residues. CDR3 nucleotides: TGTGCCACCAGCAAAAGGTTGGGTGGCTACACCTTC. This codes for CATSKRLGGYTF.

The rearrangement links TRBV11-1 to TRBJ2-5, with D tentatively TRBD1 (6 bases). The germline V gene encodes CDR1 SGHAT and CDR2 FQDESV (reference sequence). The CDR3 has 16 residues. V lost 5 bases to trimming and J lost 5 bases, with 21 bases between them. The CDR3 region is CASSPQDSGAGETQYF. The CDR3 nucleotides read TGTGCCAGCAGCCCACAGGACAGTGGGGCAGGGGAGACCCAGTACTTC.

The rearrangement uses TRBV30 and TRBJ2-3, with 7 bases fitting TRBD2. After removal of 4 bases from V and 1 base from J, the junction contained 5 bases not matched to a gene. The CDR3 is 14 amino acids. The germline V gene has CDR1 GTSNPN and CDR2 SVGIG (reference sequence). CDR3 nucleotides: TGTGCCTGGACCATCGCGGGGGGCACAGATACGCAGTATTTT. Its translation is CAWTIAGGTDTQYF.

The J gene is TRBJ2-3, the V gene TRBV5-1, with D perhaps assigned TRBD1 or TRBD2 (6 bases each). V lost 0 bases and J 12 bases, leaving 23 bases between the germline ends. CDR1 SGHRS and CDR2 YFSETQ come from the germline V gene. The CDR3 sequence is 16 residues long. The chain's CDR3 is CASSLVGEDRDMAQYF. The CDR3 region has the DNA TGCGCCAGCAGCTTGGTGGGGGAGGACCGGGACATGGCACAGTATTTT.

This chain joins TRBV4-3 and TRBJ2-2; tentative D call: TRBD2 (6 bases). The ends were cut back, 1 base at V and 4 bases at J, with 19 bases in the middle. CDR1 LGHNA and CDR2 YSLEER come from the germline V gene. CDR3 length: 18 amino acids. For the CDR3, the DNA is TGCGCCAGCAGCCAAGGGGCTGCGAGGACCGGGGGCACCGGGGAGCTGTTTTTT. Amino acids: CASSQGAARTGGTGELFF.

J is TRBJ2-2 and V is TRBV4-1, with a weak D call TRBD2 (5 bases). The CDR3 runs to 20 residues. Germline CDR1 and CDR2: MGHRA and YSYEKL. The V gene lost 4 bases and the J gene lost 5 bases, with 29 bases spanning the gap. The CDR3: CASSRIVSGSSSRGTGELFF. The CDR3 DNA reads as TGCGCCAGCAGCCGAATAGTCTCGGGTTCTAGCAGTAGAGGTACCGGGGAGCTGTTTTTT.

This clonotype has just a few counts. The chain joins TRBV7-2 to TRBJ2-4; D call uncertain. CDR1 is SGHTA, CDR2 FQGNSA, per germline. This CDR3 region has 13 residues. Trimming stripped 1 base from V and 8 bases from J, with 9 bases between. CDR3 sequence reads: CASSLGGLDIQYF. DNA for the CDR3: TGTGCCAGCAGCTTAGGGGGTTTAGACATTCAGTACTTC.

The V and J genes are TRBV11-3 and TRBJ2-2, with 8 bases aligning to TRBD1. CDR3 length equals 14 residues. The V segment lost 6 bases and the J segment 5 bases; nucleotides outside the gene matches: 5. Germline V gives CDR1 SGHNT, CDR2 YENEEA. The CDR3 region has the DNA TGTGCCAGCAGACCAGGGGGCCGGACCGGGGAGCTGTTTTTT. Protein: CASRPGGRTGELFF.